This T cell receptor beta chain was captured in a study of OX40 agonist ivuxolimab in advanced cancers. Study-wide background: Participants averaged approximately 65 years of age (range about 23 to 80) and were around 83% male. Broader study findings: Average numbers of expanded clones were greater in CD8+ T cells than in CD4+. Some patients without response likewise showed low normalized clonal expansion.

Trimming cost V 10 bases and J 4 bases; bases outside gene matches: 9. The CDR3 is made up of 13 amino acids. Germline CDR1 MDHEN, CDR2 SYDVKM. TCRdb keeps only in-frame clones here, not all; method: immunoSEQ multiplex PCR. The sample comprises 40,000 to 45,000 clones, approximately 84% of which are singletons, and over 0.35% rests with the top ten. About this clone: Its antigen is not identified.

Source: CD4+ or CD8+ T cells sorted from blood, taken in a trial of the OX40 agonist ivuxolimab. The rearrangement joins TRBV28 to TRBJ1-2; 7 nucleotides match TRBD1. The receptor comes from an adult with an advanced solid tumor such as melanoma, head and neck, liver or kidney cancer. The CDR3: CATAQGGFYGYTF. In nucleotides, the CDR3 is TGTGCCACCGCTCAGGGGGGGTTCTATGGCTACACCTTC.